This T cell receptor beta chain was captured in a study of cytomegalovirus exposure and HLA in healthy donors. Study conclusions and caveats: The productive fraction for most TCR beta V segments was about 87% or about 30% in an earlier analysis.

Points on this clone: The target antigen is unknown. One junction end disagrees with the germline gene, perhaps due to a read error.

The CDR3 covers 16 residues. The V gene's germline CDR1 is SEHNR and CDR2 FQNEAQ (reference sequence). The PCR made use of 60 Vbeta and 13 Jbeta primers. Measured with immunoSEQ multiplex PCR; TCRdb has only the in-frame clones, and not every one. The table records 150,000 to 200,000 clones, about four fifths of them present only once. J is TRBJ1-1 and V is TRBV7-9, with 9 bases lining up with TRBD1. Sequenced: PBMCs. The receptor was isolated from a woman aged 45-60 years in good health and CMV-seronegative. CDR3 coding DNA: TGTTCCAGCAGACCACAGGGGGCAGGAGGAAACACTGAAGCTTTCTTT. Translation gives CSSRPQGAGGNTEAFF.